This TCR beta chain was retrieved from a study of blood T cells in healthy people across ages. Germline CDR1 SGDLS, CDR2 YYNGEE. The CDR3 is 14 amino acids. A J-beta primer mix and a sample-barcoded 5' primer were used in a second PCR of about 7 to 12 cycles. Any given sample supplied a minimum of 2.5 million CDR3-containing paired-end reads. MiXCR, applied by TCRdb to the 5' RACE reads, yields one record per CDR3 protein. The table records around 1,800,000 distinct CDR3 sequences, around 40% of them present only once. Each donor's blood draw was around 10 milliliters of peripheral blood. Findings and caveats of the study: Observed TCR beta diversity per million T cells went down as age went up. This fall followed a roughly linear course with age.

In the case of this clonotype: Its antigen is unknown.

The sequence was collected from a human donor in good health. Source material: blood. The chain couples TRBV9 to TRBJ2-4, with D unclear. The J call may not be correct, given that the DNA end is closer to TRBJ2-7. The CDR3 DNA follows: TGTGCCAGCAGCGTAGGATACCTGACCTACGAGCAGTACTTC. This encodes CASSVGYLTYEQYF.